This T cell receptor beta chain was sequenced during a study of blood T cell repertoires in COVID-19. About the research overall: Sources were T cells, B-cell-depleted T cells, or PBMCs; the material itself was cDNA or gDNA.

V was shortened by 5 bases and J by 8 bases, with 10 bases between the two germline ends. The CDR3 length is 12 residues. Germline CDR1 is LGHNT and CDR2 is FRNRAP. Source study methods: Amplifying reference gene primers gave estimates of nucleated cell counts. Clones were sequenced by immunoSEQ multiplex PCR, and TCRdb holds only the in-frame ones, with some missing. The DNA was the basis for D and trimming; V, J and clone size are from that table. This table holds 350,000 to 450,000 clones, 70% to 90% found once. This chain links TRBV12-5 with TRBJ2-1; the D is unclear. The specimen sequenced was peripheral blood. The sequence derives from a woman in her fifties or sixties with COVID-19, enrolled during active disease. DNA of the CDR3: TGTGCTAGTGGTACGTTAGTGGATGAGCAGTTCTTC. Amino acids: CASGTLVDEQFF.